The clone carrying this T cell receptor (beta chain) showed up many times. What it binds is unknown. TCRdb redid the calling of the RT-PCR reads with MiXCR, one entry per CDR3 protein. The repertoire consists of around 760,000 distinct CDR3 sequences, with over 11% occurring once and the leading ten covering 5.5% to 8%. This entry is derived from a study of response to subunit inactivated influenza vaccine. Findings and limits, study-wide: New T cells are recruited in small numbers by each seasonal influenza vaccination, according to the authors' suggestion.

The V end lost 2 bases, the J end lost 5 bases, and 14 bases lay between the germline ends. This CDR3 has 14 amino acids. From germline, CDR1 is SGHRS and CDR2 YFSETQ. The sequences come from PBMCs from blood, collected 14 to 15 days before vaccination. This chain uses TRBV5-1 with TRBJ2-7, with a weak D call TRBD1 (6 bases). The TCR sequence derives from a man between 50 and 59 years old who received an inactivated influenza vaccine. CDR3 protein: CASSFFGTPNEQYF. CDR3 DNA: TGCGCCAGCAGCTTCTTCGGGACACCCAACGAGCAGTACTTC.